These 8 T cell receptor beta chains were all obtained from the same sample, sequenced in a study of tumor T cells in aggressive B-cell lymphoma. The repertoire was sequenced with immunoSEQ multiplex PCR; TCRdb's copy has only in-frame clones and lacks some. The repertoire includes about 7,900 clones, over 75% of them detected once, and 4.5% to 6.5% sits in the top ten. The specimen sequenced was tumor tissue. Receptor source: an adult with diffuse large B cell lymphoma.

The chain employs TRBV27 and TRBJ2-7, with D tentatively TRBD2 (6 bases). The CDR3 is 14 amino acids. Germline-derived CDR1 and CDR2 are MNHEY and SMNVEV (reference sequence). Trimming stripped 6 bases from V and 3 bases from J, with 15 bases between. The CDR3 region is CASSLTGAGYEQYF. Written as DNA, the CDR3 is TGTGCCAGCAGCCTAACGGGAGCAGGCTACGAGCAGTACTTC.

V gene TRBV6-5 combines with J gene TRBJ2-7, with 10 nucleotides matching TRBD1. Germline loops: CDR1 MNHEY, CDR2 SVGAGI. Trimming removed 6 bases from V and 5 bases from J; junction bases left unmatched: 7. This CDR3 has 14 amino acids. CDR3 loop: CASRETGGWDEQYF. As DNA, the CDR3 is TGTGCCAGCAGAGAGACAGGGGGCTGGGACGAGCAGTACTTC.

The chain links TRBV7-3 to TRBJ2-7, with no clear D. V was cut by 1 base and J by 0 bases, with 10 bases left in between. Per the germline V gene, CDR1 is SGHTA and CDR2 is FQGTGA. CDR3 size: 15 residues. CDR3 sequence reads: CASSLMTPYSYEQYF. CDR3 DNA sequence: TGTGCCAGCAGCTTAATGACTCCCTACTCCTACGAGCAGTACTTC.

This clone occurred once. The chain employs TRBV6-5 and TRBJ2-7; D is perhaps TRBD2 (6 bases). V dropped 6 bases and J dropped 6 bases, with 18 bases sitting between them. CDR3 length: 14 residues. Germline CDR1 reads MNHEY; CDR2 reads SVGAGI. The CDR3 nucleotides are TGTGCCAGCAGACCTAGTTACGGGGGACGCGAGCAGTACTTC. Residues: CASRPSYGGREQYF.

This rearrangement joins TRBV7-2 to TRBJ2-3; 7 nucleotides match TRBD1. The J segment lost 6 bases and the V segment lost 6 bases, leaving 12 bases of the junction unmatched. The CDR3 runs 15 residues. CDR1 is SGHTA and CDR2 is FQGNSA in the germline V gene. The CDR3 loop reads CASRPIDRDSDTQYF. The CDR3 DNA reads TGTGCCAGCAGGCCGATAGATCGGGACAGTGATACGCAGTATTTT.

This chain connects TRBV7-9 to TRBJ1-2; TRBD1 matches 10 bases. This CDR3 contains 14 residues. Trimming removed 3 bases from V and 5 bases from J; junction bases left unmatched: 3. Germline CDR1 is SEHNR and CDR2 is FQNEAQ (reference sequence). CDR3 coding DNA: TGTGCCAGCAGCTTCCGGGACAGGGGATATGGCTACACCTTC. Encoded protein: CASSFRDRGYGYTF. Based on the CDR3 plus reference TRBV7-9 and TRBJ1-2, the full variable domain is DTGVSQNPRHKITKRGQNVTFRCDPISEHNRLYWYRQTLGQGPEFLTYFQNEAQLEKSRLLSDRFSAERPKGSFSTLEIQRTEQGDSAMYLCASSFRDRGYGYTFGSGTRLTVV.

V is TRBV2 and J is TRBJ1-5; TRBD1 might be the D (6 bases). Trimming shortened V by 5 bases and J by 0 bases, and 11 bases separated the two germline ends. Germline V gene data show CDR1 as SNHLY and CDR2 as FYNNEI. This CDR3 has 15 amino acids. CDR3 region: CASSSYRVSNQPQHF. The CDR3 DNA is TGTGCCAGCAGTTCATACAGGGTTAGCAATCAGCCCCAGCATTTT.

The genes are TRBV7-8 and TRBJ1-2, with 10 bases matching TRBD1. The CDR3 is made up of 13 amino acids. V shed 6 bases and J 3 bases; nucleotides not matched to a gene: 1. Germline V CDR1 and CDR2: SGHVS, FQNEAQ. The CDR3 region is CASRGTGDYGYTF. The CDR3 nucleotides are TGTGCCAGCAGAGGGACAGGGGACTATGGCTACACCTTC.